A single T cell receptor (beta chain) is shown here with its context. Libraries were prepared by immunoSEQ multiplex PCR; TCRdb keeps only in-frame clonotypes and omits some of them. Of tens of thousands of clones detected, about nine tenths appear once; the ten largest clones hold approximately 18%. This sample was included in a study of graft-versus-host responses after intestinal transplantation. Graft samples were processed, releasing intraepithelial and lamina propria lymphocytes. The CDR3 consists of 15 residues. The V end lost 3 bases, the J end lost 4 bases, and 13 bases lay between the germline ends. Germline CDR1 and CDR2: LNHDA and SQIVND (reference sequence).

The sequence came from a human patient who received an intestinal transplant, so some T cells may come from the graft donor. The sample here was ileum tissue, taken 204 days after intestinal transplant. The V call is TRBV19, the J call TRBJ2-1; maybe TRBD2 (6 bases). The chain's CDR3 is CASSMSPGGYNEQFF. In nucleotides, the CDR3 is TGTGCCAGTAGTATGTCCCCTGGGGGGTACAATGAGCAGTTCTTC.